The clone carrying this T cell receptor (beta chain) has at least ten counts. Its antigen is still unknown. There were healthy Caucasian individuals from Russia, aged 6 to 90, serving as donors. The data derive from a study of blood T cells in healthy people across ages. Regarding the study as a whole: The authors considered diversity estimates from one million T cells to be underestimates.

The second PCR ran about 6 to 11 cycles with a sample-barcoded 5' primer and J-beta primers. Each cDNA was tagged by a template-switch adaptor containing 12 random nucleotides. TCRdb itself ran the 5' RACE reads through MiXCR, one entry per CDR3 protein. The profile shows roughly 900,000 distinct CDR3 sequences, more than 25% of them singletons. The receptor comes from an elderly woman in good health. Sequencing input: blood.

CDR3 protein: CAISESEQQETQYF. In DNA, the CDR3 is TGTGCCATCAGTGAGTCGGAGCAGCAAGAGACCCAGTACTTC. The rearrangement links TRBV10-3 to TRBJ2-5; no reliable D call. The V end lost 0 bases, the J end lost 2 bases, and 7 bases lay between the germline ends. This CDR3 contains 14 residues. The germline V gene encodes CDR1 ENHRY and CDR2 SYGVKD.